The source of this T cell receptor (beta chain) is a study of cytomegalovirus exposure and HLA in healthy donors. Points from the study as a whole: Productive rates of about 87% or about 30% were seen for most TCR beta V segments in an earlier analysis.

PCR amplification relied on 60 Vbeta primers (plus 13 Jbeta primers). Only in-frame clones appear in the TCRdb table, and some are missing; sequencing was by immunoSEQ multiplex PCR. The table has approximately 100,000 clones, under 85% seen once. With respect to this clone: Its target is unknown.

The CDR3 is 14 residues long. V lost 3 bases and J lost 3, with 10 bases in between. Germline V gene sequence: CDR1 SGDLS, CDR2 YYNGEE. The genes are TRBV9 and TRBJ2-1, with a possible D match to TRBD2 (6 bases). This receptor was taken from a middle-aged woman in good health and CMV-seronegative. Material for sequencing was PBMCs. The CDR3 is CASSEGLVYNEQFF. DNA of the CDR3: TGTGCCAGCAGCGAGGGACTGGTCTACAATGAGCAGTTCTTC.